The 27 T cell receptor beta chains listed next were all sequenced from one sample in a study of early T cells in non-severe SARS-CoV-2 infection. TCRdb passed the 5' RACE reads through MiXCR, listing each CDR3 protein once. The sample records approximately 70,000 distinct CDR3 sequences, around 13% being singletons. The sample taken for sequencing was whole blood. The source of these receptors is an adult who was a healthcare worker with PCR-confirmed SARS-CoV-2 infection or an uninfected control (not recorded which).

In regard to this clonotype: Just one base apart from a much larger clone, this may be a read error. The genes are TRBV29-1 and TRBJ2-1; D not resolved. Germline-derived CDR1 and CDR2 are SQVTM and ANQGSEA. The CDR3 is 10 residues long. CDR3 DNA sequence: TGCAGCGCTGAATACAATGAGCAGTTCTTC. Translated, it gives CSAEYNEQFF.

The table lists this clonotype with many counts. The chain links TRBV6-5 to TRBJ2-1; 8 nucleotides agree with TRBD2. Germline assignment: CDR1 MNHEY and CDR2 SVGAGI. The CDR3 runs 12 residues. V lost 11 bases and J lost 14; bases outside the gene matches: 14. CDR3 region: CALKRASGYKFF. Here the CDR3 DNA reads TGTGCCTTAAAAAGGGCTAGCGGGTACAAGTTCTTC.

There are many counts of this clonotype. At one end the junction does not follow the germline gene, possibly because of a read error. The rearrangement links TRBV19 to TRBJ2-1; tentative D call: TRBD2 (5 bases). CDR1 is LNHDA, CDR2 SQIVND, per germline (reference sequence). The CDR3 runs to 15 residues. CDR3 sequence: CASSIAGVRGSSVLF. For the CDR3, the DNA is TGTGCCAGTAGTATAGCTGGGGTTCGAGGGAGCAGTGTACTCTTC.

This clonotype was seen more than once but under ten times. The chain is built from TRBV29-1 and TRBJ1-1, with D maybe TRBD1 (5 bases). Germline lookup yields CDR1 SQVTM and CDR2 ANQGSEA. The CDR3 length is 12 residues. V lost 3 bases to trimming and J lost 11 bases, with 16 bases between them. The CDR3: CSVDEQATRAFF. CDR3 DNA: TGCAGCGTTGATGAACAGGCTACGAGGGCTTTCTTT.

This clonotype was counted many times. This chain joins TRBV7-9 and TRBJ2-1; D possibly matches TRBD1 or TRBD2 (5 bases each). CDR3 length: 15 amino acids. CDR1 is SEHNR and CDR2 is FQNEAQ in the germline V gene (reference sequence). The V gene lost 2 bases and the J gene lost 9 bases, with 17 bases spanning the gap. CDR3 bases: TGTGCCAGCAGCTTAACAACCCACATGGGGGTTGAGCAGTTCTTC. Encoded protein: CASSLTTHMGVEQFF.

This clonotype was seen repeatedly, ten times or more. The chain links TRBV12-5 to TRBJ2-3; TRBD2 matches at 13 bases. Germline V gives CDR1 LGHNT, CDR2 FRNRAP. V dropped 9 bases and J dropped 1; count of bases not matched to a gene: 4. CDR3 length: 15 amino acids. The CDR3 DNA reads TGTGCTAGCACTAGCGGGAGGGTCGGCACAGATACGCAGTATTTT. This gives the protein CASTSGRVGTDTQYF. Full variable domain (rest looked up from reference TRBV12-5 and TRBJ2-3): DARVTQTPRHKVTEMGQEVTMRCQPILGHNTVFWYRQTMMQGLELLAYFRNRAPLDDSGMPKDRFSAEMPDATLATLKIQPSEPRDSAVYFCASTSGRVGTDTQYFGPGTRLTVL.

This clonotype was counted at least ten times. The chain is built from TRBV9 and TRBJ2-3; 9 bases line up with TRBD2. The CDR3 contains 16 residues. After removal of 0 bases from V and 1 base from J, the junction contained 3 bases not matched to a gene. Germline assignment: CDR1 SGDLS and CDR2 YYNGEE. This CDR3 reads CASSVEAGGRTDTQYF. The CDR3 DNA follows: TGTGCCAGCAGCGTAGAGGCGGGAGGGCGCACAGATACGCAGTATTTT. The variable domain in full, completed from reference TRBV9 and TRBJ2-3, reads DSGVTQTPKHLITATGQRVTLRCSPRSGDLSVYWYQQSLDQGLQFLIQYYNGEERAKGNILERFSAQQFPDLHSELNLSSLELGDSALYFCASSVEAGGRTDTQYFGPGTRLTVL.

A few counts support this clonotype. This chain connects TRBV29-1 to TRBJ2-3; no clear D. The germline V gene has CDR1 SQVTM and CDR2 ANQGSEA. Trimming removed 6 bases from V and 4 bases from J, with 8 bases in between. This CDR3 region has 11 residues. CDR3 coding DNA: TGCAGCGTACATCATCCAGATACGCAGTATTTT. As protein: CSVHHPDTQYF.

This clonotype was detected ten times or more. This chain links TRBV7-9 with TRBJ1-6; no firm D call. Germline-derived CDR1 and CDR2 are SEHNR and FQNEAQ (reference sequence). Trimming took off 2 bases at V and 4 bases at J, with 6 bases between the two ends. The CDR3 is 14 residues long. In nucleotides, the CDR3 is TGTGCCAGCAGCTTACAGGATTATAATTCACCCCTCCACTTT. Protein product: CASSLQDYNSPLHF.

This clonotype was seen repeatedly, ten times or more. The chain is built from TRBV6-1 and TRBJ1-1; D not resolved. Trimming shortened V by 7 bases and J by 3 bases, and 9 bases separated the two germline ends. The germline gives CDR1 MNHNS, CDR2 SASEGT. The CDR3 has 12 residues. CDR3 nucleotides: TGTGCCAGCATTCCTCAAGACACTGAAGCTTTCTTT. As protein: CASIPQDTEAFF.

The sample holds many counts of this clonotype. CDR3 in DNA: TGTGCCAGCAGTTTGGAAGGGCAGGGGGATTCACCCCTCCACTTT. Protein sequence: CASSLEGQGDSPLHF. The rearrangement joins TRBV28 to TRBJ1-6; 7 bases are a match to TRBD1. CDR1 and CDR2 (germline): MDHEN, SYDVKM. This CDR3 region has 15 residues. V shed 3 bases and J 8 bases; nucleotides not matched to a gene: 7.

The table lists this clonotype with many counts. The genes are TRBV10-3 and TRBJ2-5, with D unclear. Trimming stripped 3 bases from V and 10 bases from J, with 15 bases between. Germline lookup yields CDR1 ENHRY and CDR2 SYGVKD. This CDR3 contains 13 residues. The CDR3 loop reads CAISDSAGRSQYF. The CDR3 DNA reads TGTGCCATCAGTGATTCGGCAGGTCGGAGCCAGTACTTC.

This clonotype was counted many times. V gene TRBV10-3 combines with J gene TRBJ1-2; D call uncertain. The germline V and J ends were trimmed by 0 bases and 4 bases, with 6 bases remaining between them. The CDR3 is made up of 13 amino acids. The germline gives CDR1 ENHRY, CDR2 SYGVKD. The CDR3 loop is CAISESGSYGYTF. DNA for the CDR3: TGTGCCATCAGTGAGTCTGGGAGCTATGGCTACACCTTC.

This clonotype has ten or more counts. The chain joins TRBV7-2 to TRBJ1-5; D is uncertain. Germline CDR1 is SGHTA and CDR2 is FQGNSA. V was cut by 5 bases and J by 2 bases, with 10 bases left in between. The CDR3 is 14 amino acids. The CDR3 nucleotides are TGTGCCAGCAGCCCGTACGCGGGCAATCAGCCCCAGCATTTT. Translating it yields CASSPYAGNQPQHF.

This clonotype was observed at least ten times. The CDR3 protein is CASSSGLAAQYF. Written as DNA, the CDR3 is TGTGCCAGCAGTTCCGGACTAGCGGCTCAGTATTTT. V and J are TRBV6-5 and TRBJ2-3; 10 positions agree with TRBD2. Germline CDR1 MNHEY, CDR2 SVGAGI. This CDR3 is 12 amino acids long. The ends lost 4 bases at V and 12 bases at J; junction bases unmatched: 4.

The V call is TRBV12-3 or TRBV12-4, the J call TRBJ2-2; the D gene is possibly TRBD1 (5 bases). V was pared by 6 bases and J by 6 bases, with 8 bases between. The CDR3 length is 12 residues. The CDR3 spells CASSQGAGELFF. Here the CDR3 DNA reads TGTGCCAGCAGCCAGGGCGCCGGGGAGCTGTTTTTT.

This clonotype has a count of ten or more. The rearrangement links TRBV20-1 to TRBJ2-5; D is perhaps TRBD2 (6 bases). V was cut by 6 bases and J by 5 bases, with 16 bases left in between. The CDR3 is 13 amino acids. Germline V gene data show CDR1 as DFQATT and CDR2 as SNEGSKA (reference sequence). Written as DNA, the CDR3 is TGCAGTGCCCCCCGGGACTCGTGGGAGACCCAGTACTTC. Translated: CSAPRDSWETQYF.

This clonotype was counted at least ten times. The rearrangement links TRBV12-3 or TRBV12-4 to TRBJ2-2; D perhaps matches TRBD1 (6 bases). V was pared by 6 bases and J by 7 bases, with 12 bases between. The CDR3 contains 13 residues. The DNA for the CDR3 is TGTGCCAGCAGCCTAACAGGGATCGGGGAGCTGTTTTTT. This translates into CASSLTGIGELFF.

Many counts were recorded for this clonotype. The chain recombines TRBV25-1 with TRBJ2-1; possibly TRBD2 for D (5 bases). Germline CDR1 is MGHDK and CDR2 is SYGVNS. The CDR3 has 16 amino acids. Trimming removed 8 bases at V and 7 bases at J, with 24 bases between. The CDR3 nucleotides are TGTGCCAGCCGGGATCATAGGCTAGTGGGATGGAATGAGCAGTTCTTC. Translating it yields CASRDHRLVGWNEQFF.

This clonotype was recorded at least ten times. V gene TRBV30 combines with J gene TRBJ2-3; possibly TRBD2 for D (6 bases). The CDR3 runs to 15 residues. Germline assignment: CDR1 GTSNPN and CDR2 SVGIG (reference sequence). V was shortened by 3 bases and J by 1 base, with 14 bases between the two germline ends. The CDR3 sequence: CAWSPIGGGTDTQYF. The CDR3 DNA reads as TGTGCCTGGAGCCCAATCGGGGGAGGCACAGATACGCAGTATTTT.

This clonotype was seen many times. The rearrangement joins TRBV2 to TRBJ2-1; the match to TRBD1 covers 8 bases. The CDR3 length is 17 residues. The J segment lost 2 bases and the V segment lost 7 bases, leaving 13 bases of the junction unmatched. From germline, CDR1 is SNHLY and CDR2 FYNNEI. The chain's CDR3 is CASTHESGGGAYNEQFF. In nucleotides, the CDR3 is TGTGCCAGCACTCACGAGTCAGGGGGCGGTGCCTACAATGAGCAGTTCTTC.

This clonotype was observed at least ten times. The chain combines TRBV6-2 or TRBV6-3 with TRBJ1-5; D remains unclear. The CDR3 is made up of 12 amino acids. Germline V gene sequence: CDR1 MNHEY, CDR2 SVGEGT. V shed 2 bases and J shed 6 bases, with 5 bases lying between them. CDR3 coding DNA: TGTGCCAGCAGTTACATATCTCAGCCCCAGCATTTT. Its translation: CASSYISQPQHF.

This clonotype was seen repeatedly, ten times or more. The chain combines TRBV7-9 with TRBJ1-1; unclear D gene. V gave up 6 bases and J gave up 4 bases, with 12 bases separating them. Germline V lookup: CDR1 SEHNR, CDR2 FQNEAQ (reference sequence). The CDR3 length is 13 residues. The CDR3 DNA reads as TGTGCCAGCAGTTCTACAGTCACCACTGAAGCTTTCTTT. Amino acid sequence: CASSSTVTTEAFF.

The sample holds many counts of this clonotype. The chain links TRBV5-5 to TRBJ1-1; no reliable D call. V was shortened by 5 bases and J by 1 base, with 9 bases between the two germline ends. The CDR3 has 13 residues. Germline CDR1 reads SGHKS; CDR2 reads YYEKEE (reference sequence). The CDR3 DNA is TGTGCCAGCAGTTTAACGGGGAACACTGAAGCTTTCTTT. As protein: CASSLTGNTEAFF.

This clonotype was seen at least ten times. J is TRBJ2-5 and V is TRBV7-2; TRBD2 matches at 8 bases. V lost 5 bases, J lost 1 base, and 9 bases stayed unmatched. Germline V gene data show CDR1 as SGHTA and CDR2 as FQGNSA. The CDR3 contains 16 residues. The CDR3 reads CASSLWTSSPQETQYF. The CDR3 DNA sequence: TGTGCCAGCAGCCTGTGGACTAGCAGCCCCCAAGAGACCCAGTACTTC.

This clonotype has at least ten counts. The chain uses TRBV7-9 and TRBJ1-1, with D maybe TRBD1 (6 bases). Germline CDR1 SEHNR, CDR2 FQNEAQ (reference sequence). This CDR3 is built from 12 residues. V lost 5 bases to trimming and J lost 8 bases, with 12 bases between them. The CDR3 loop reads CASSPTGTEAFF. The CDR3, as DNA: TGTGCCAGCAGCCCGACTGGGACAGAAGCTTTCTTT.

This clonotype was counted at least ten times. The V and J genes are TRBV12-3 or TRBV12-4 and TRBJ1-1; D unclear. Trimming removed 10 bases at V and 11 bases at J, with 14 bases between. The CDR3 has 10 residues. The CDR3 region is CATLRTLAFF. The CDR3 bases are TGTGCCACCTTGCGAACGTTGGCTTTCTTT.